This TCR beta chain was recorded in a study of human T cells and chemical hapten exposure. Study-wide context: Patch tests containing 0.01% DPC, applied to the upper back, were read at 6 days. Study findings and constraints: TCRs exceeding 1 in 1000 frequency stayed unchanged with DPC sensitization. Clustering by CDR3 similarity yielded significantly more large clusters from expanded TCRs than controls.

Under the authors' procedure: Between about 20,000 and 750,000 TCRs appeared in each sample, and the median stood at approximately 100,000. One entry per CDR3 protein results from TCRdb running MiXCR on the RACE reads. In this record, the V and J calls reflect TCRdb's handling and not the investigators' own analysis. The sample has approximately 38,000 distinct CDR3 sequences; over 9.5% are singletons. Time point indicated: pre-sensitization, week 0. The treatment was: therapeutic diphenylcyclopropenone sensitization with weekly scalp DPC. Remarks on this clonotype: Its antigen is not identified.

The CDR3 consists of 15 residues. The junction had 6 bases not matched to a gene; V was cut back by 5 bases and J by 2 bases. This specimen was whole blood, taken in connection with sensitization to the hapten diphenylcyclopropenone (DPC). This chain uses TRBV12-3 or TRBV12-4 with TRBJ2-3; 8 bases are shared with TRBD2. This clonotype was sampled from a man aged 25 to 40 with alopecia areata. Some clones in this sample may be carry-over from other donors' samples. CDR3 DNA: TGTGCCAGCAGTGGGAGACTAGCGCTCACAGATACGCAGTATTTT. Residues: CASSGRLALTDTQYF.